Described below is a single T cell receptor beta chain sequence and its context. The same CDR3 is also encoded by other DNA sequences in this sample. The record originates from a study of control samples from healthy donors and cancer patients. The repertoire was sequenced with immunoSEQ multiplex PCR; TCRdb's copy has only in-frame clones and lacks some. The sample lists about 110,000 clones, approximately 87% occurring once. This CDR3 comprises 13 residues. The germline V gene has CDR1 GTSNPN and CDR2 SVGIG (reference sequence). Trimming cost V 3 bases and J 0 bases, with 6 bases left between them. The chain uses TRBV30 and TRBJ1-3; TRBD1 might be the D (5 bases). The receptor comes from a woman aged 60-75 years with lung cancer. Sequencing was carried out using PBMCs. The CDR3 spells CAWSGTSGNTIYF. CDR3 DNA: TGTGCCTGGAGCGGGACCTCTGGAAACACCATATATTTT.